The present TCR beta chain was sequenced within a study of blood T cell repertoires in COVID-19. Study-level background: Both acute and convalescent COVID-19 samples were obtained from the United States, Italy and Spain. Nucleic acid was either cDNA or gDNA, and it came from T cells, B-cell-depleted T cells, or PBMCs.

Germline V lookup: CDR1 KGHDR, CDR2 SFDVKD. This CDR3 has 16 amino acids. The V segment lost 1 base and the J segment 6 bases; nucleotides outside the gene matches: 6. Per the study methods: Using reference gene primer amplification, nucleated cell counts were estimated. Assay: immunoSEQ multiplex PCR; the TCRdb copy retains only in-frame clones and omits some. That table is the source of V, J and clone size, and D and trimming were worked out from the DNA. The table records 250,000 to 350,000 clones, approximately 89% of them present only once. Seattle's cohort entered during active infection and was followed longitudinally.

The sample taken for sequencing was peripheral blood. J is TRBJ2-2 and V is TRBV24-1; the match to TRBD1 covers 8 bases. This clonotype was obtained from a woman in her thirties with COVID-19, enrolled during active disease. The CDR3 spells CATSDFGQGSSGELFF. CDR3 bases: TGTGCCACCAGTGATTTCGGACAGGGAAGTTCCGGGGAGCTGTTTTTT.